This TCR beta chain is drawn from a study of human T cells and chemical hapten exposure. Overall study: Patch tests applied 0.01% DPC to the upper back and were scored after 6 days. Study results and caveats: With DPC sensitization, TCRs exceeding 1 in 1000 frequency showed no change.

In the case of this clonotype: The antigen remains unidentified.

Germline CDR1 and CDR2: SNHLY and FYNNEI. V lost 6 bases, J lost 2 bases, and 10 bases lay in between. This CDR3 comprises 13 residues. Time point described: patch test 2, 6 weeks after DPC sensitization. Treatment indicated: therapeutic diphenylcyclopropenone sensitization with weekly scalp DPC. Library construction involved attaching unique molecular identifiers to individual cDNA molecules, which allowed quantitative, reproducible TCR counting. Per the original data handling: Counting gave a median of about 89,000 TCRs per sample, with values ranging from about 23,224 to 690,600. TCRdb reprocessed the RACE reads via MiXCR and lists one record per CDR3 protein. Here the V and J calls rest on TCRdb's processing, not on the authors' analysis. Of approximately 82,000 distinct CDR3 sequences detected, less than 8.5% appear once; the ten largest clones hold roughly 1.4%.

V usage is TRBV2 and J usage is TRBJ1-1; D might be TRBD1 (6 bases). The TCR originated in a woman aged 25 to 45 with alopecia areata. Some clones in this sample may be carry-over from other donors' samples. The sample was whole blood, taken in connection with sensitization to the hapten diphenylcyclopropenone (DPC). CDR3 in amino acids: CASRGDINTEAFF. The DNA of the CDR3 is TGTGCCAGCAGGGGGGACATCAACACTGAAGCTTTCTTT.